Sequencing of this T cell receptor (beta chain) was carried out in a study of shared clonotypes between healthy human individuals. As defined, naive CD8 cells were CD45RO-negative and positively selected for CCR7, with terminally differentiated effector memory CD45RA+ cells excluded. Several immunoSEQ 96-well plates shared each subset's DNA, each plate a replicate. Here immunoSEQ multiplex PCR was the method, and the copy in TCRdb shows in-frame clones only, minus some. The data hold millions of clones, with approximately 94% observed a single time. The specimen was naive CD8+ T cells sorted from blood. This TCR was recovered from a man younger than 30 in good health.

CDR3 coding DNA: TGTGCCAGCACCCTCTCAGGGGCAAGCTCTCATGAGCAGTTCTTC. This gives the protein CASTLSGASSHEQFF. This chain links TRBV6-5 with TRBJ2-1, with TRBD1 as a possible D gene (6 bases). There are 15 residues in the CDR3. V lost 7 bases to trimming and J lost 8 bases, with 21 bases between them. The V gene's germline CDR1 is MNHEY and CDR2 SVGAGI.